This passage covers 22 T cell receptor beta chains from one sample sequenced in a study of blood T cell repertoires in COVID-19. TCRdb keeps only in-frame clones here, not all; method: immunoSEQ multiplex PCR. The repertoire consists of about 220,000 clones, with about 86% occurring once and the leading ten covering over 2.5%. Sequencing was done on a sample of peripheral blood. The receptor set was obtained from a woman younger than 45 who had recovered from COVID-19.

V usage is TRBV27 and J usage is TRBJ1-1; D uncertain. With 1 base removed from V and 2 bases from J, the gap between germline ends came to 8 bases. This CDR3 is built from 14 residues. Germline CDR1 MNHEY, CDR2 SMNVEV (reference sequence). This CDR3 reads CASSLWASNTEAFF. The CDR3 coding sequence is TGTGCCAGCAGTTTATGGGCCTCTAACACTGAAGCTTTCTTT.

In this sample, this clone turned up once. The chain carries TRBV7-9 and TRBJ1-1; D remains unclear. V gave up 3 bases and J gave up 8 bases, with 10 bases separating them. The CDR3 covers 12 residues. CDR1 is SEHNR, CDR2 FQNEAQ, per germline (reference sequence). The chain's CDR3 is CASSFGDGEAFF. In nucleotides, the CDR3 is TGTGCCAGCAGCTTTGGAGATGGAGAAGCTTTCTTT.

The chain uses TRBV15 and TRBJ2-5; weak D call: TRBD2 (6 bases). Trimming left V 0 bases short and J 1 base short, with 9 bases between. The CDR3 sequence is 15 residues long. The germline CDR1 and CDR2 sequences are LNHNV and YYDKDF (reference sequence). CDR3 region: CATSRDRGSQETQYF. CDR3 nucleotides: TGTGCCACCAGCAGAGATCGGGGGAGCCAAGAGACCCAGTACTTC.

This clone was observed many times. The chain uses TRBV30 and TRBJ1-2; no definite D call. CDR1 GTSNPN and CDR2 SVGIG come from the germline V gene (reference sequence). This CDR3 has 13 amino acids. Deletions cut 2 bases from V and 0 bases from J, with 7 bases between. CDR3 coding DNA: TGTGCCTGGAGTCGAAGCCCTAACTATGGCTACACCTTC. It yields the protein CAWSRSPNYGYTF.

Only one count was recorded for this clone. This same CDR3 is encoded by further DNA sequences in the sample. The J gene is TRBJ2-7, the V gene TRBV28; the match to TRBD2 covers 14 bases. CDR1 is MDHEN, CDR2 SYDVKM, per germline. V lost 4 bases and J lost 3; bases outside the gene matches: 2. The CDR3 sequence is 15 residues long. The CDR3 nucleotides are TGTGCCAGCAGTTCTGGACTAGCGGGAGGCTACGAGCAGTACTTC. Translation gives CASSSGLAGGYEQYF.

This chain links TRBV5-1 with TRBJ2-7; unclear D gene. V was shortened by 3 bases and J by 4 bases, with 14 bases between the two germline ends. Germline V gene data show CDR1 as SGHRS and CDR2 as YFSETQ. The CDR3 runs 14 residues. The CDR3 DNA reads TGCGCCAGCAGCTCCGAAGGAGAGTCTTACGAGCAGTACTTC. Encoded protein: CASSSEGESYEQYF.

V gene TRBV7-2 combines with J gene TRBJ2-1; 15 bases agree with TRBD2. CDR1 SGHTA and CDR2 FQGNSA come from the germline V gene. The V and J ends lost 9 bases and 10 bases, in that order; junction bases with no gene match: 4. This CDR3 comprises 13 residues. CDR3 amino acids: CASWTSGRGEQFF. Here the CDR3 DNA reads TGTGCCAGTTGGACTAGCGGGAGGGGAGAGCAGTTCTTC.

The chain carries TRBV6-1 and TRBJ2-2, with 7 bases fitting TRBD1. The germline gives CDR1 MNHNS, CDR2 SASEGT. Germline trimming cut 1 base from V and 3 bases from J; bases unmatched to any gene: 5. The CDR3 is 16 amino acids. This CDR3 is CASSEVIQGYTGELFF. As DNA, the CDR3 is TGTGCCAGCAGTGAAGTAATACAGGGGTACACCGGGGAGCTGTTTTTT.

V is TRBV5-1 and J is TRBJ2-3, with 9 bases matching TRBD1. Germline CDR1 SGHRS, CDR2 YFSETQ. V trimming: 3 bases; J trimming: 2 bases; junction bases outside the gene matches: 13. There are 18 residues in the CDR3. The DNA for the CDR3 is TGCGCCAGCAGCTCCGGACAGGGGATCCACCTTTCCACAGATACGCAGTATTTT. Amino acid sequence: CASSSGQGIHLSTDTQYF.

J is TRBJ2-3 and V is TRBV27, with D possibly matching TRBD2 (6 bases). Deletions cut 3 bases from V and 1 base from J, with 11 bases between. From germline, CDR1 is MNHEY and CDR2 SMNVEV (reference sequence). CDR3 length equals 15 residues. For the CDR3, the DNA is TGTGCCAGCAGTTTCCGTAGCGGAGGCACAGATACGCAGTATTTT. Translated, it gives CASSFRSGGTDTQYF.

J is TRBJ2-5 and V is TRBV6-5; 7 bases line up with TRBD2. V lost 2 bases and J lost 9; bases outside the gene matches: 6. Germline CDR1 and CDR2: MNHEY and SVGAGI. The length of the CDR3 is 13 residues. As DNA, the CDR3 is TGTGCCAGCAGTTACCCGGGACGGGAGGCCCAGTACTTC. Translation gives CASSYPGREAQYF.

This chain uses TRBV18 with TRBJ1-1; D is uncertain. The ends were cut back, 1 base at V and 4 bases at J, with 7 bases in the middle. CDR1 and CDR2 from the germline V gene are KGHSH and LQKENI. This CDR3 is 13 amino acids long. The CDR3 loop reads CASSPRAGTEAFF. CDR3 coding DNA: TGTGCCAGCTCACCACGGGCGGGCACTGAAGCTTTCTTT.

The chain carries TRBV7-9 and TRBJ2-1, with TRBD2 identical over 8 bases. CDR3 size: 17 residues. Germline V gene data show CDR1 as SEHNR and CDR2 as FQNEAQ (reference sequence). The trim removed 1 base at V and 4 bases at J, leaving 9 bases unmatched. The CDR3 loop is CASSLGGSGTSYNEQFF. For the CDR3, the DNA is TGTGCCAGCAGCTTAGGCGGATCCGGGACTAGTTACAATGAGCAGTTCTTC. The full variable domain, its missing parts supplied by reference TRBV7-9 and TRBJ2-1, is DTGVSQNPRHKITKRGQNVTFRCDPISEHNRLYWYRQTLGQGPEFLTYFQNEAQLEKSRLLSDRFSAERPKGSFSTLEIQRTEQGDSAMYLCASSLGGSGTSYNEQFFGPGTRLTVL.

This clone has a single count. This chain links TRBV7-6 with TRBJ2-2, with D unclear. Germline assignment: CDR1 SGHVS and CDR2 FNYEAQ. Trimming removed 5 bases at V and 4 bases at J, with 14 bases between. The CDR3 sequence is 15 residues long. CDR3 sequence reads: CASSSSTPGTGELFF. The CDR3 DNA follows: TGTGCCAGCAGCAGTTCAACCCCGGGCACCGGGGAGCTGTTTTTT. The whole variable domain, filled in from reference TRBV7-6 and TRBJ2-2, reads GAGVSQSPRYKVTKRGQDVALRCDPISGHVSLYWYRQALGQGPEFLTYFNYEAQQDKSGLPNDRFSAERPEGSISTLTIQRTEQRDSAMYRCASSSSTPGTGELFFGEGSRLTVL.

This chain joins TRBV5-5 and TRBJ2-5; no reliable D call. V was shortened by 1 base and J by 2 bases, with 18 bases between the two germline ends. The CDR3 consists of 17 residues. CDR1 is SGHKS, CDR2 YYEKEE, per germline (reference sequence). CDR3 protein: CASSLIGGGSLQETQYF. The CDR3, as DNA: TGTGCCAGCAGCTTGATTGGTGGCGGCTCGCTTCAAGAGACCCAGTACTTC.

The chain combines TRBV5-1 with TRBJ1-1; D unresolved. Germline V gene lookup returns CDR1 SGHRS and CDR2 YFSETQ. V lost 5 bases, J lost 4 bases, and 15 bases lay in between. This CDR3 is built from 14 residues. The CDR3 DNA is TGCGCCAGCAGTAGAGAGGGCTCGGTCACTGAAGCTTTCTTT. This sequence encodes CASSREGSVTEAFF.

The chain links TRBV5-1 to TRBJ2-7, with D unresolved. The V end was cut by 4 bases, the J end by 1 base, with 12 bases between. This CDR3 is built from 14 residues. Germline values: CDR1 SGHRS, CDR2 YFSETQ. CDR3 loop: CASSVTDVSYEQYF. For the CDR3, the DNA is TGCGCCAGCAGCGTCACAGATGTATCCTACGAGCAGTACTTC.

This chain connects TRBV5-1 to TRBJ1-4; 9 nucleotides agree with TRBD1. The CDR3 runs 14 residues. Germline V gene sequence: CDR1 SGHRS, CDR2 YFSETQ. J was trimmed by 4 bases and V by 5 bases; bases with no gene match: 3. As DNA, the CDR3 is TGCGCCAGCAGTTTGACAGGGGGTAATGAAAAACTGTTTTTT. This encodes CASSLTGGNEKLFF.

This chain connects TRBV6-1 to TRBJ1-2, with a weak D call TRBD1 (6 bases). The CDR3 is 15 amino acids. The V end lost 2 bases, the J end lost 5 bases, and 15 bases lay between the germline ends. Germline-derived CDR1 and CDR2 are MNHNS and SASEGT. Here the CDR3 reads CASSETGRGGYGYTF. CDR3 nucleotides: TGTGCCAGCAGTGAAACAGGGAGAGGCGGATATGGCTACACCTTC.

The chain couples TRBV28 to TRBJ2-5; 7 bases are a match to TRBD1. Unmatched junction bases numbered 4, after V lost 2 bases and J lost 4 bases. The CDR3 is made up of 14 amino acids. Germline lookup yields CDR1 MDHEN and CDR2 SYDVKM. Written as DNA, the CDR3 is TGTGCCAGCAGTTTAAGGGGGCGCCCAGAGACCCAGTACTTC. Translated: CASSLRGRPETQYF.

CDR3 in amino acids: CASSPDRAKNIQYF. The CDR3 DNA reads as TGTGCCAGCTCACCAGACAGGGCCAAAAACATTCAGTACTTC. The chain combines TRBV18 with TRBJ2-4, with D possibly being TRBD1 (6 bases). The V gene lost 2 bases and the J gene lost 1 base, with 6 bases spanning the gap. The CDR3 is 14 residues long. Germline assignment: CDR1 KGHSH and CDR2 LQKENI.

The gene calls are TRBV9 and TRBJ2-7; 8 nucleotides match TRBD2. The CDR3 has 15 amino acids. The germline CDR1 and CDR2 sequences are SGDLS and YYNGEE. Trimming took 4 bases from V and 3 from J; bases not matched to a gene: 9. The CDR3 DNA reads TGTGCCAGCAGCCCAGGGAGTCGGGAGGGCTACGAGCAGTACTTC. This sequence encodes CASSPGSREGYEQYF. Full variable domain (missing parts from reference TRBV9 and TRBJ2-7): DSGVTQTPKHLITATGQRVTLRCSPRSGDLSVYWYQQSLDQGLQFLIQYYNGEERAKGNILERFSAQQFPDLHSELNLSSLELGDSALYFCASSPGSREGYEQYFGPGTRLTVT.